These T cell receptor beta chains were read from a single sample in a study of T-cell memory formation after mild COVID-19. Each CDR3 protein is one row after TCRdb ran MiXCR on the 5' RACE reads. The data show tens of thousands of distinct CDR3 sequences, approximately 13% seen once. Material: PBMCs or a T cell subset sorted from them (not recorded which). Every receptor here comes from an adult woman who had mild COVID-19 (a few samples of this study predate the infection). Cell type and time point are not known. Each CDR3 is given with its conserved first and last residue. The D gene is left open where the match is weak. Expanded clones get a size class; other rows say once, few or many, or leave the size out.

clone_size: few
d_call: NA
j_call: TRBJ1-6
v_call: TRBV5-1
cdr3_nt: TGCGCCAGCAGCTTGGATCCAGGGAAAGGGAGCTCCTATAATTCACCCCTCCACTTT
cdr3_aa: CASSLDPGKGSSYNSPLHF

clone_size: NA
d_call: TRBD1
j_call: TRBJ2-4
v_call: TRBV7-6
cdr3_nt: TGTGCCAGCAGCTTATTAGGGACAGGGGCCAAAAACATTCAGTACTTC
cdr3_aa: CASSLLGTGAKNIQYF

clone_size: NA
d_call: TRBD2
j_call: TRBJ2-1
v_call: TRBV19
cdr3_nt: TGTGCCAGTAGTATCGGGTTAGCGGGAGGAATTGAGCAGTTCTTC
cdr3_aa: CASSIGLAGGIEQFF

clone_size: NA
d_call: TRBD2
j_call: TRBJ2-3
v_call: TRBV12-3/TRBV12-4
cdr3_nt: TGTGCCAGCACCCAGCCCGGGGGGGGTTCTTCGGTCTTT
cdr3_aa: CASTQPGGGSSVF

clone_size: NA
d_call: TRBD1
j_call: TRBJ2-7
v_call: TRBV7-9
cdr3_nt: TGTGCCAGCAGCCCAGCCGGGACAGGGAGACCCTACGAGCAGTACTTC
cdr3_aa: CASSPAGTGRPYEQYF

clone_size: NA
d_call: NA
j_call: TRBJ1-5
v_call: TRBV5-6
cdr3_nt: TGTGCCAGCAGCTTGGGGGATCAGCCCCAGCATTTT
cdr3_aa: CASSLGDQPQHF

clone_size: many
d_call: TRBD2
j_call: TRBJ2-1
v_call: TRBV5-1
cdr3_nt: TGCGCCAGCAGCTTATCTCCCCTAGCGGGAGGGTATAATGAGCAGTTCTTC
cdr3_aa: CASSLSPLAGGYNEQFF

clone_size: few
d_call: TRBD1
j_call: TRBJ2-1
v_call: TRBV24-1
cdr3_nt: TGTGCCACCAGTGATCACGACCGGGACAGGGTTTTGGAGCAGTTCTTC
cdr3_aa: CATSDHDRDRVLEQFF

clone_size: NA
d_call: TRBD2
j_call: TRBJ2-2
v_call: TRBV20-1
cdr3_nt: TGCAGTGCTAGGGGACTAGCGATGGACACCGGGGAGCTGTTTTTT
cdr3_aa: CSARGLAMDTGELFF

clone_size: NA
d_call: TRBD1
j_call: TRBJ1-1
v_call: TRBV4-2
cdr3_nt: TGTGCCAGCAGCCAGGCCGGGGACAGGGGAATCGGGGCTTTCTTT
cdr3_aa: CASSQAGDRGIGAFF

clone_size: few
d_call: NA
j_call: TRBJ2-7
v_call: TRBV4-3
cdr3_nt: TGCGCCAGCAGCCGACGACAGGCCGGGGTCGACGAGCAGTACTTC
cdr3_aa: CASSRRQAGVDEQYF

clone_size: few
d_call: NA
j_call: TRBJ2-2
v_call: TRBV5-1
cdr3_nt: TGCGCCAGCAGCTTCCAGAACACCGGGGAGCTGTTTTTT
cdr3_aa: CASSFQNTGELFF

clone_size: few
d_call: NA
j_call: TRBJ1-2
v_call: TRBV3-1
cdr3_nt: TGTGCCAGCAGCCTCGCGTACGTGGGGTACGTGAACTATGGCTACACCTTC
cdr3_aa: CASSLAYVGYVNYGYTF

clone_size: few
d_call: NA
j_call: TRBJ1-1
v_call: TRBV6-6
cdr3_nt: TGTGCCAGCAGTTTTTCCGGGGAGAAATTTGGCGACACTGAAGCTTTCTTT
cdr3_aa: CASSFSGEKFGDTEAFF

clone_size: NA
d_call: TRBD1
j_call: TRBJ2-3
v_call: TRBV12-3/TRBV12-4
cdr3_nt: TGTGCCAGCAGTCCAACGACAGGGGTCACAGATACGCAGTATTTT
cdr3_aa: CASSPTTGVTDTQYF

clone_size: few
d_call: NA
j_call: TRBJ1-2
v_call: TRBV4-1
cdr3_nt: TGCGCCAGCAGCCAAGTGAGGGGTGGCTACACCTTC
cdr3_aa: CASSQVRGGYTF

clone_size: NA
d_call: TRBD2
j_call: TRBJ2-7
v_call: TRBV27
cdr3_nt: TGTGCCAGCAGTTTATCAGTAGCGGGATTCTCCTACGAGCAGTACTTC
cdr3_aa: CASSLSVAGFSYEQYF

clone_size: NA
d_call: NA
j_call: TRBJ2-3
v_call: TRBV30
cdr3_nt: TGTGCCTGGGACGATGGGTACGATACGCAGTATTTT
cdr3_aa: CAWDDGYDTQYF

clone_size: few
d_call: NA
j_call: TRBJ2-7
v_call: TRBV27
cdr3_nt: TGTGCCAGCAGTTCTGGGTCAACCTACGAGCAGTACTTC
cdr3_aa: CASSSGSTYEQYF

clone_size: few
d_call: NA
j_call: TRBJ1-1
v_call: TRBV12-3/TRBV12-4
cdr3_nt: TGTGCCAGCAGTTCGGGGGCTACTGAAGCTTTCTTT
cdr3_aa: CASSSGATEAFF

clone_size: many
d_call: NA
j_call: TRBJ2-1
v_call: TRBV27
cdr3_nt: TGTGCCAGCAGTCCCGGCGGTAGGCCCTACAATGAGCAGTTCTTC
cdr3_aa: CASSPGGRPYNEQFF

clone_size: NA
d_call: NA
j_call: TRBJ2-7
v_call: TRBV19
cdr3_nt: TGTGCCAGTGGACAGGGAGGGGACGAGCAGTACTTC
cdr3_aa: CASGQGGDEQYF

clone_size: few
d_call: TRBD1
j_call: TRBJ2-3
v_call: TRBV7-9
cdr3_nt: TGTGCCAGCATCTCTAGTAGGGACAGGGGTAGCACAGATACGCAGTATTTT
cdr3_aa: CASISSRDRGSTDTQYF